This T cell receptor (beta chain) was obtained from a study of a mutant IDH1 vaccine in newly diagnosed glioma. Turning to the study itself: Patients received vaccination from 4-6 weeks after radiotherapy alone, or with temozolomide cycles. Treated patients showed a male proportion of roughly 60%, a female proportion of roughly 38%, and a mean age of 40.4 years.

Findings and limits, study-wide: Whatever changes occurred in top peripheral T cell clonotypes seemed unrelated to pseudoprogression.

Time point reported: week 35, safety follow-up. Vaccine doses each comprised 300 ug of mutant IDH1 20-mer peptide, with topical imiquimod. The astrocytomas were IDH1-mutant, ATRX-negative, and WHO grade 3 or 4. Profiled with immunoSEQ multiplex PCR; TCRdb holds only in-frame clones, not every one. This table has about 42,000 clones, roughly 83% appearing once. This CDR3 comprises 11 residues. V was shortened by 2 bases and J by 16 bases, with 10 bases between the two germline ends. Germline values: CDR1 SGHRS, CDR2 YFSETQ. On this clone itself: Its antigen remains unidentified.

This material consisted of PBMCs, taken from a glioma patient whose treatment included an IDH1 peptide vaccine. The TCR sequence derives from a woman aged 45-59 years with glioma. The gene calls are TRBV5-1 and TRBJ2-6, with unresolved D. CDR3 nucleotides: TGCGCCAGCAGCTTTAACACCCAGCTGACTTTC. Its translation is CASSFNTQLTF.